This T cell receptor beta chain was captured in a study of OX40 agonist ivuxolimab in advanced cancers. Study-wide context: A mean age of roughly 62 years, range about 20 to 85, was recorded, and approximately 85% were male. Whole-study results and caveats: CD8+ T cells showed, on average, more clonal expansion than CD4+ cells. Clones of CD4+ and CD8+ blood T cells grew by week 6 at doses of 0.1 to 3.0 mg/kg. Partial responders treated at 0.1-3.0 mg/kg exhibited clonal expansion among the lowest measured.

Method: immunoSEQ multiplex PCR; TCRdb's copy keeps in-frame clones and lacks some. This sample has about 52,000 clones, with approximately 86% found just once. Concerning this clone itself: Its antigen is undetermined.

The V end lost 6 bases, the J end lost 3 bases, and 14 bases lay between the germline ends. CDR1 MNHEY and CDR2 SMNVEV come from the germline V gene (reference sequence). This CDR3 has 14 residues. The source of this sequence is an adult with an advanced solid tumor such as melanoma, head and neck, liver or kidney cancer. V is TRBV27 and J is TRBJ1-2, with TRBD1 as a possible D gene (5 bases). Sequenced here: CD4+ or CD8+ T cells sorted from blood, sampled in a trial of the OX40 agonist ivuxolimab. This CDR3 is CASSPWGGDYGYTF. The CDR3, as DNA: TGTGCCAGCAGCCCGTGGGGGGGTGACTATGGCTACACCTTC.